A selection of T cell receptor beta chains follows, all from one sample in a study of cytomegalovirus exposure and HLA in healthy donors. Repertoires were generated with immunoSEQ multiplex PCR, while TCRdb's copy carries only in-frame clones and drops some. The sample has just over 200,000 clones, around 70% seen once. The specimen sequenced was PBMCs. Receptors were obtained from a man between 35 and 55 years old in good health and CMV-seropositive. The CDR3 runs from the conserved cysteine through the conserved F or W. Fields, in order: J gene, V gene, CDR3 protein.

>TRBJ1-2|TRBV14
CASSPDRGYGYTF
>TRBJ1-5|TRBV19
CASSPRGAGQPQHF
>NA|TRBV4-1
CASSQFLATTYEQYF
>TRBJ2-2|TRBV11-3
CASSPGTSTGELFF
>TRBJ1-2|TRBV2
CASSPDRNYGYTF
>TRBJ1-5|TRBV2
CASSEGAQPQHF
>TRBJ2-1|TRBV2
CASTRSSYNEQFF
>TRBJ2-7|TRBV21-1
CASSDRYHQTSGDTYEQYF
>TRBJ1-3|TRBV9
CASSVVGSGNTIYF
>TRBJ2-7|TRBV5-1
CASRLQGTYEQYF
>TRBJ2-5|TRBV5-8
CASSYGVQETQYF
>TRBJ2-5|TRBV9
CASSDPEGGETQYF
>TRBJ1-3|TRBV15
CATSRDRVAGNTIYF
>TRBJ2-2|TRBV7-9
CASNSLRASGNTGELFF